This T cell receptor (beta chain) is drawn from a study of cytomegalovirus exposure and HLA in healthy donors. Remarks on this clone: The antigen is not known.

Findings and limits, study-wide: Presence/absence comparisons presumed near-even sequencing depth among donors.

The PCR made use of 60 Vbeta and 13 Jbeta primers. The method was immunoSEQ multiplex PCR; TCRdb's version includes in-frame clones alone and lacks a portion of them. The sample has under 150,000 clones, 78% seen once. This clonotype originated in a woman in her forties in good health and CMV-seropositive. The specimen was PBMCs.

The CDR3 loop reads CASSRRTSGSPYTGELFF. In DNA form, the CDR3 reads TGTGCCAGCAGCCGTAGGACTAGCGGGAGTCCGTACACCGGGGAGCTGTTTTTT. The rearrangement uses TRBV14 and TRBJ2-2; TRBD2 matches 13 bases. The CDR3 extends over 18 amino acids. Germline V CDR1 and CDR2: SGHDN, FVKESK. The junction had 8 bases not matched to a gene; V was cut back by 4 bases and J by 3 bases.